The 6 T cell receptor beta chains listed next were all sequenced from one sample in a study of T cell repertoires in cytomegalovirus infection. TCRdb independently ran MiXCR on the reads; one entry per CDR3 protein. The repertoire holds 40,000 to 50,000 distinct CDR3 sequences, with 20% as singletons. No antigens are known for them. Sequenced sample: PBMCs, sequenced either directly or after in vitro stimulation (not recorded which). Receptor source: a human donor in good health (CMV status not recorded). Some clones in this sample may be carry-over from other donors' samples.

The chain's CDR3 is CASSLGQVLYSGNTIYF. CDR3 DNA: TGTGCCAGCAGTTTGGGACAGGTACTTTACTCTGGAAACACCATATATTTT. The genes are TRBV12-3 or TRBV12-4 and TRBJ1-3; 8 nucleotides agree with TRBD1. The CDR3 length is 17 residues. V trimming: 3 bases; J trimming: 0 bases; junction bases outside the gene matches: 7.

The chain links TRBV28 to TRBJ1-2, with TRBD1 matching over 7 bases. Unmatched junction bases numbered 5, after V lost 5 bases and J lost 8 bases. Germline V lookup: CDR1 MDHEN, CDR2 SYDVKM. This CDR3 contains 12 residues. DNA of the CDR3: TGTGCCAGCAGTGACAGGGATCGAGGCTACACCTTC. Translated, it gives CASSDRDRGYTF.

This clonotype was detected only a few times. The chain carries TRBV5-1 and TRBJ2-3; the match to TRBD1 covers 7 bases. The CDR3 extends over 16 amino acids. From germline, CDR1 is SGHRS and CDR2 YFSETQ. Unmatched junction bases numbered 11, after V lost 4 bases and J lost 3 bases. The CDR3 reads CASSRQGLFQTDTQYF. CDR3 coding DNA: TGCGCCAGCAGCCGACAGGGCCTTTTCCAGACAGATACGCAGTATTTT.

This clonotype has just a few counts. The J gene is TRBJ2-1, the V gene TRBV5-4, with a possible D match to TRBD1 (6 bases). V shed 0 bases and J shed 9 bases, with 16 bases lying between them. The CDR3 has 15 amino acids. Germline loops: CDR1 SGHNT, CDR2 YYREEE (reference sequence). The CDR3 protein is CASSLGQGRIGEQFF. CDR3 bases: TGTGCCAGCAGCTTGGGTCAGGGGAGAATCGGTGAGCAGTTCTTC.

This chain connects TRBV9 to TRBJ2-6, with 7 bases fitting TRBD2. Germline V lookup: CDR1 SGDLS, CDR2 YYNGEE. CDR3 size: 21 residues. The V and J ends lost 0 bases and 0 bases, in that order; junction bases with no gene match: 15. CDR3 in DNA: TGTGCCAGCAGCGTAGCATTTCGGGATGGGAGGGTTACCTCTGGGGCCAACGTCCTGACTTTC. This translates into CASSVAFRDGRVTSGANVLTF.

The chain uses TRBV29-1 and TRBJ2-2; 7 bases fit TRBD2. The germline V gene has CDR1 SQVTM and CDR2 ANQGSEA. The J segment lost 2 bases and the V segment lost 5 bases, leaving 5 bases of the junction unmatched. The CDR3 consists of 14 residues. Here the CDR3 DNA reads TGCAGCGTTCTCCCGGGACTAAACACCGGGGAGCTGTTTTTT. The encoded protein is CSVLPGLNTGELFF.